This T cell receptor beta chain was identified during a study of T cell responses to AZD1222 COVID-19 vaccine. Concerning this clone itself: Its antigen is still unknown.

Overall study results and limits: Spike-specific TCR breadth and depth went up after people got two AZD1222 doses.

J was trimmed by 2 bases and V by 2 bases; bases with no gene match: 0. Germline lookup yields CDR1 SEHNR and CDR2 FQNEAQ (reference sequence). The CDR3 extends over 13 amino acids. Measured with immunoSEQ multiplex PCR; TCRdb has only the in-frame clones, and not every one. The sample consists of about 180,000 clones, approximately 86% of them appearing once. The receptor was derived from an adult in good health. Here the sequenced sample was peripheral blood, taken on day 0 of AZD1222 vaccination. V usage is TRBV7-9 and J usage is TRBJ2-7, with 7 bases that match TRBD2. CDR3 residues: CASSLTSAYEQYF. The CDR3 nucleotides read TGTGCCAGCAGCTTAACTAGCGCCTACGAGCAGTACTTC.